This T cell receptor (beta chain) was retrieved from a study of blood T cell repertoires in COVID-19 (dated by TCRdb to the early 2020s). About the study as a whole: Samples from collaborators originated in the United States, Italy and Spain and spanned both the acute and convalescent phases of COVID-19. The samples were drawn from the first 160 participants of the ongoing ImmuneRACE study and from 950 to 1,500 subjects provided by 6 global collaborators. The repertoires were released in a freely available public database meant as a resource for research on the immune response to SARS-CoV-2. The prospective study material was composed of cDNA or gDNA derived from T cells, B-cell-depleted T cells, or PBMCs. Nearly every sample came with metadata listing a de-identified subject ID, COVID-19 status, age in years and sex. Where available, HLA class I and class II types were obtained from metadata supplied by the sample provider rather than from assay-based typing. Subjects who had been exposed to COVID-19, were actively infected with it, or had recovered from it provided the deeply sampled blood TCRbeta repertoires that made up the dataset.

Collaborating institutions collected whole blood in K2EDTA tubes following their own protocols. Collaborator samples were shipped for TCRbeta analysis as frozen whole blood, isolated PBMCs, or DNA extracted from either sample type. TCRbeta CDR3 regions were amplified from genomic DNA by means of the immunoSEQ Assay, a bias-controlled multiplex PCR. In the source study's methods: The number of nucleated cells in each sample was estimated by amplification of reference gene primers within the assay. To quantify the absolute abundance of each unique TCRbeta CDR3 rearrangement, sequence reads were collapsed and filtered. For each sample, productive Simpson clonality was calculated as the square root of Simpson's diversity index over productive rearrangements. Not all clones reach the TCRdb copy of this immuneACCESS table, which keeps in-frame sequences only. Checked studies attribute under half of the gap to unresolved V genes and leave the rest unexplained. That table supplies the V and J calls and clone size; D and trimming were determined from the DNA. The sample table records about 340,000 clones; around 83% of these occur just once. Clones ranked in the top ten supply around 3% of the sample.

Reading the germline V gene gives CDR1 SGHTA and CDR2 FQGNSA. The CDR3 starts with the cysteine, ends with the phenylalanine, and has 16 residues. Here the CDR3 DNA is all that survives: 48 bases in frame from base 1. V is cut back by 5 bases and J by 7 bases, with 14 bases in the junction unmatched. Here is what the overall study found, with its caveats: How much clinical and demographic metadata was included differed by source and by participant, and the metadata was provided uncurated.

Turning to this clone: Its antigen remains unidentified. Base-call qualities are not available, and no considerably larger clone is one nucleotide away.

The chain was built from TRBV7-2 and TRBJ2-7; the central 10 bases match TRBD1. Sequenced: peripheral blood. This TCR came from a man younger than 45 with active or convalescent COVID-19. The CDR3 amino acid sequence is: CASSLRTPRDRGEQYF. The nucleotide sequence is given as TGTGCCAGCAGCCTCCGGACTCCCCGGGACAGGGGTGAGCAGTACTTC.